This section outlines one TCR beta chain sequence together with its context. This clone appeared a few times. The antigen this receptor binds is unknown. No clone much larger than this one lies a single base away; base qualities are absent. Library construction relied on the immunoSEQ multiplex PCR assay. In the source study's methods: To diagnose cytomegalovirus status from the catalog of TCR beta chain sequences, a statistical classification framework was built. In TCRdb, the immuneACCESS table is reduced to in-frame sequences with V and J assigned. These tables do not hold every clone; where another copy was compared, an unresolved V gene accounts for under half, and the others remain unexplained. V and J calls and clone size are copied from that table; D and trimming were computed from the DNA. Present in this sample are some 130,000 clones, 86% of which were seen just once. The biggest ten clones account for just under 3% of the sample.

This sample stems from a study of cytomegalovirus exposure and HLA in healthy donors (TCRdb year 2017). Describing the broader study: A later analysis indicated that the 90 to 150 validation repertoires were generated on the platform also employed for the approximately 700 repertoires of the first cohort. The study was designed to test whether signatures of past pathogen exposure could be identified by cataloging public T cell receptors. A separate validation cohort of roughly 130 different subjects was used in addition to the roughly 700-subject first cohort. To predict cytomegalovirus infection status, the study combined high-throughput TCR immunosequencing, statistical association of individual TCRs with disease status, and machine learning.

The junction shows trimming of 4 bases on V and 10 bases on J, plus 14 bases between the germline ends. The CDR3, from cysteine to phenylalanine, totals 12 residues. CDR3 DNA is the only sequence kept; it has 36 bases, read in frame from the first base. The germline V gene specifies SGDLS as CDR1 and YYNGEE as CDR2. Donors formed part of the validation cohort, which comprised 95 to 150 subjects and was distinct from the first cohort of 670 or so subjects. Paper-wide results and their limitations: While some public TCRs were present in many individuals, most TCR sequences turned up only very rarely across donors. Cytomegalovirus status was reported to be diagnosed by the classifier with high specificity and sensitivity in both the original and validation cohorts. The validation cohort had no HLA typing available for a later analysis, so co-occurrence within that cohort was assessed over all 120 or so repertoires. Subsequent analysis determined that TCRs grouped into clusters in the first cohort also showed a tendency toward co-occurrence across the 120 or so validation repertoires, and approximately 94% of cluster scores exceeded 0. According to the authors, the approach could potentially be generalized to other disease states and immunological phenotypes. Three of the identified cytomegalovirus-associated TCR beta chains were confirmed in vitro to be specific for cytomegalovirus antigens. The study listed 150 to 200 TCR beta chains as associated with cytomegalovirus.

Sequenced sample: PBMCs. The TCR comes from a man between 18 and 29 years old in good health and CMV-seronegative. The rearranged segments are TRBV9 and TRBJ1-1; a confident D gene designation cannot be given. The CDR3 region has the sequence CASSSYSGRAFF. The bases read TGTGCCAGCAGCTCCTATTCGGGTCGAGCTTTCTTT. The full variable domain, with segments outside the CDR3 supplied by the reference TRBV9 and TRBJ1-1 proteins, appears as DSGVTQTPKHLITATGQRVTLRCSPRSGDLSVYWYQQSLDQGLQFLIQYYNGEERAKGNILERFSAQQFPDLHSELNLSSLELGDSALYFCASSSYSGRAFFGQGTRLTVV.